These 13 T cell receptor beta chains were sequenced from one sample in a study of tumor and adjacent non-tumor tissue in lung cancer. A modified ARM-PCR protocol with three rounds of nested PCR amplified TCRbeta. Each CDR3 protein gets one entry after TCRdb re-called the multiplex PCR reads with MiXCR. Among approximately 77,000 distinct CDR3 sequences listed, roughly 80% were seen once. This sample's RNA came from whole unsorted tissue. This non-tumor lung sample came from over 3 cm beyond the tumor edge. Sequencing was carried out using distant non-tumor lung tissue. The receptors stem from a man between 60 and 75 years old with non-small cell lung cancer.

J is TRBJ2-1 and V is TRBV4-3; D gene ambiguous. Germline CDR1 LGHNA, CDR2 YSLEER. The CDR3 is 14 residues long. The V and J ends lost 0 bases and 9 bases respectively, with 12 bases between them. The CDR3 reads CASSQDLGKIEQFF. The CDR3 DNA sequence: TGCGCCAGCAGCCAAGATTTAGGGAAAATTGAGCAGTTCTTC.

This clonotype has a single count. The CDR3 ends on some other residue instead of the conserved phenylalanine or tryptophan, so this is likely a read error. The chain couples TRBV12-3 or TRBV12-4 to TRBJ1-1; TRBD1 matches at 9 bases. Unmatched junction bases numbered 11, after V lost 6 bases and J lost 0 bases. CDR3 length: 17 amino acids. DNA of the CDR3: TGTGCCAGCAGGATAACTACCACAGGGGGCATGAACACTGAAGCTTTCTCT. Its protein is CASRITTTGGMNTEAFS.

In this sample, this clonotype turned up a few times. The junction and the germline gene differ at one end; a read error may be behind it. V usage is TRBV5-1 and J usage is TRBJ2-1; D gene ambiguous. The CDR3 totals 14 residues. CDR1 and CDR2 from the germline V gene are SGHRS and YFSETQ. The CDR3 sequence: CASSRSTSSNEQFF. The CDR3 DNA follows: TGCGCCAGTAGCCGGAGTACCTCCTCCAATGAGCAGTTCTTC.

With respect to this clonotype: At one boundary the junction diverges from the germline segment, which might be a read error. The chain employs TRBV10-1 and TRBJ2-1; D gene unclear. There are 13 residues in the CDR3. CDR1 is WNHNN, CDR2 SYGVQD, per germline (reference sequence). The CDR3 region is CASSVADYNEQFF. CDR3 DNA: TGCGCTAGCAGTGTTGCGGACTACAATGAGCAGTTCTTC.

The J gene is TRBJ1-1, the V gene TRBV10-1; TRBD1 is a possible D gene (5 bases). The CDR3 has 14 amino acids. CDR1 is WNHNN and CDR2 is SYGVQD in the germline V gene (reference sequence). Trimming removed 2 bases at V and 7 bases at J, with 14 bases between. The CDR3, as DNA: TGCGCCAGCAGTGAGCAGGGAACGGCCGTTGAAGCTTTCTTT. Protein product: CASSEQGTAVEAFF.

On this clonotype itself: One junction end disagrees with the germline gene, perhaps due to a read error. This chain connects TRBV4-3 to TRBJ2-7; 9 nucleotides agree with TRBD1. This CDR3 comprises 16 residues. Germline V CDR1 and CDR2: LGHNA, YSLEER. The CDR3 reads CASSQWGDRVVYEQYF. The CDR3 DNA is TGCGCCAGCAGCCAGTGGGGGGACAGGGTAGTTTACGAGCAATACTTC.

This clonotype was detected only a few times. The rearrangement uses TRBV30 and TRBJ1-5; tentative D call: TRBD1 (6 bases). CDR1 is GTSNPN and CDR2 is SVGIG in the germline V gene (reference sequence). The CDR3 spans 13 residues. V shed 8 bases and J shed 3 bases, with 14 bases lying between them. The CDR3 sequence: CAASTGYNQPQHF. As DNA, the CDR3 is TGTGCCGCCTCCACAGGGTACAATCAGCCCCAGCATTTT.

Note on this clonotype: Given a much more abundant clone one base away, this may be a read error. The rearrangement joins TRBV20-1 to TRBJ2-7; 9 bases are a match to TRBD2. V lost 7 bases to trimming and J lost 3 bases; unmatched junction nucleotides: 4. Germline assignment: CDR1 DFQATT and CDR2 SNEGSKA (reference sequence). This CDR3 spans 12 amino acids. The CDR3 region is CSGSGSGYEQYF. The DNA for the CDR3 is TGCAGTGGTAGCGGGAGCGGCTACGAGCAGTACTTC.

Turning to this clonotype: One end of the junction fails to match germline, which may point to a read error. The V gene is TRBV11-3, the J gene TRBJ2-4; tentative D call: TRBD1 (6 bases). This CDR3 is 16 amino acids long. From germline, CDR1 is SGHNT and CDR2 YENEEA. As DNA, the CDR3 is TGTGCCAGCAGCTTATCCGGGACACTCACCAAAAACGTTCACTACTTC. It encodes CASSLSGTLTKNVHYF.

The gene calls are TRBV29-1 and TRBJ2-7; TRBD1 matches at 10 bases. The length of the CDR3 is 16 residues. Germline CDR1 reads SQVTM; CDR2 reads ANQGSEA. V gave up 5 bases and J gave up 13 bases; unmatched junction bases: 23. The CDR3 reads CSVRTRTGGEEDELYF. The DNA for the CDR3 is TGCAGCGTTCGAACCCGGACAGGGGGTGAAGAAGACGAGCTCTACTTC.

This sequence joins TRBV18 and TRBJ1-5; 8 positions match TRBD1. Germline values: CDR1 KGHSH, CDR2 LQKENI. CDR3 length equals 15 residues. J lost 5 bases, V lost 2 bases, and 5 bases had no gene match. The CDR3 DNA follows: TGTGCCAGCTCACCAAGGACAGGGAGCGATCAGCCCCAGCATTTT. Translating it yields CASSPRTGSDQPQHF.

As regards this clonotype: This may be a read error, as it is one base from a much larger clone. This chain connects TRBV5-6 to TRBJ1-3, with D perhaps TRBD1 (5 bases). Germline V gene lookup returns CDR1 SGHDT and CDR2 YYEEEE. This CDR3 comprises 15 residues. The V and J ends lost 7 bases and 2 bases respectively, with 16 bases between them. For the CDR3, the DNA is TGTGCCAGCGGCCTGGTGGGGGACCCTGGAAACACCATATATTTT. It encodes CASGLVGDPGNTIYF.

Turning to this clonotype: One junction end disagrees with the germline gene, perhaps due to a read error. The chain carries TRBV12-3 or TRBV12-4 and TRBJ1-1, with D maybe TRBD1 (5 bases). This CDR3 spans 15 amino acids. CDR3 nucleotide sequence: TGCGCCAGAAGTTTCCCAGGGATAATGAACACTGAAGCTTTCTTT. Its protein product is CARSFPGIMNTEAFF.